This T cell receptor beta chain was recorded in a study of early T cells in non-severe SARS-CoV-2 infection. Overall study context: Whole-blood bulk RNA, unsorted, was sequenced, and chains were unpaired.

This clonotype was seen ten or more times. Its antigen is as yet unknown. Whole-study findings and limits: Anti-spike CD8 responses were favored in VDJdb matching, and private and CD4 specificities were missed.

Germline CDR1 is DFQATT and CDR2 is SNEGSKA (reference sequence). With 3 bases removed from V and 4 bases from J, the gap between germline ends came to 13 bases. The CDR3 runs 14 residues. The TCR library protocol attached unique molecular identifiers to the individual cDNA molecules. TCRdb called the 5' RACE reads again in MiXCR, with one record for every CDR3 protein. The sample carries 61,000 or so distinct CDR3 sequences, around 13% recorded once. The chain couples TRBV20-1 to TRBJ1-5; D might be TRBD1 (5 bases). This material consisted of whole blood, taken at baseline. The origin of this receptor is an adult who was a healthcare worker with PCR-confirmed SARS-CoV-2 infection or an uninfected control (not recorded which). The donor label of this sample is uncertain. CDR3 protein: CSASPPGMNQPQHF. For the CDR3, the DNA is TGCAGTGCTAGCCCCCCAGGGATGAATCAGCCCCAGCATTTT.